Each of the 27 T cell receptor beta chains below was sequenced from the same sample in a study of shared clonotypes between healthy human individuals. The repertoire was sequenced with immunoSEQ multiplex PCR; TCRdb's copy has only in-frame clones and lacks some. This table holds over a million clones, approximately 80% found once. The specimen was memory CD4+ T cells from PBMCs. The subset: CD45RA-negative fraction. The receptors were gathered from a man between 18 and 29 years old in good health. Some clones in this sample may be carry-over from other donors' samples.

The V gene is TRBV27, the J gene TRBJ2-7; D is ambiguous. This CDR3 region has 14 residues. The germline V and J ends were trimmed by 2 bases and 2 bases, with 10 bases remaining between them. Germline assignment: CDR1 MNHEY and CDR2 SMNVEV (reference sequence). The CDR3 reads CASSLRPGPYEQYF. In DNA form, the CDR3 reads TGTGCCAGCAGTTTAAGGCCAGGTCCCTACGAGCAGTACTTC.

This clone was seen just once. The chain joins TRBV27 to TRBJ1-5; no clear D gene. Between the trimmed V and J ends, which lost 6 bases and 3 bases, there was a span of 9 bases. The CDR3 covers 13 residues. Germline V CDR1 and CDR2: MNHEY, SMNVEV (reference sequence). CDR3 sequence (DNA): TGTGCCAGCAGCAGCAGATTCAATCAGCCCCAGCATTTT. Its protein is CASSSRFNQPQHF.

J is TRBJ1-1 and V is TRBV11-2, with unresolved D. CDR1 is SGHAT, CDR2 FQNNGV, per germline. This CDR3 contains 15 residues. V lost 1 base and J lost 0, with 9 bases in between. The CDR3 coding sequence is TGTGCCAGCAGCTTAGGTAAGGGCATGAACACTGAAGCTTTCTTT. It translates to CASSLGKGMNTEAFF.

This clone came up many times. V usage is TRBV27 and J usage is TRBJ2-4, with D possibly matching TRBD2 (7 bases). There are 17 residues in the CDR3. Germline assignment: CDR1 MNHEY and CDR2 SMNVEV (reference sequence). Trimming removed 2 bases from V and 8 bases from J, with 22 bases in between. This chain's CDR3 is CASSLSRGAPWGDIQYF. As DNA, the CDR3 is TGTGCCAGCAGTTTAAGTCGGGGGGCCCCCTGGGGTGACATTCAGTACTTC.

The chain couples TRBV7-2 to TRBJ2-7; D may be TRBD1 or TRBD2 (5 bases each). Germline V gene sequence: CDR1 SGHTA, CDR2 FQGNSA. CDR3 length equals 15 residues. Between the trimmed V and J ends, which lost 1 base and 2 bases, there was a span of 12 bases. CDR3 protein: CASSLDVGRTYEQYF. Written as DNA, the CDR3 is TGTGCCAGCAGCTTAGACGTGGGACGGACCTACGAGCAGTACTTC.

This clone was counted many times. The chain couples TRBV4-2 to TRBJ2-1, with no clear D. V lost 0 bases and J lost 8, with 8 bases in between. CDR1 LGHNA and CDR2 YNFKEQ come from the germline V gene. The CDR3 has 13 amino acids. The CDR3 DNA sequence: TGTGCCAGCAGCCAAGAAAAGGGCGATGAGCAGTTCTTC. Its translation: CASSQEKGDEQFF.

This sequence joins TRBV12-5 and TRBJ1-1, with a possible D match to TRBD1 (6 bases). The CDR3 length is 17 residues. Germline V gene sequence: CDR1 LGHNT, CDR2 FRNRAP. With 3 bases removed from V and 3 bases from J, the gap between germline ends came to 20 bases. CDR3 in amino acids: CASGFTHRQDGDTEAFF. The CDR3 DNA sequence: TGTGCTAGTGGTTTCACCCACCGACAGGATGGGGACACTGAAGCTTTCTTT.

CDR3 amino acids: CASSEADRHNQPQHF. CDR3 nucleotides: TGTGCCAGCAGTGAGGCGGACCGACACAATCAGCCCCAGCATTTT. The chain links TRBV6-1 to TRBJ1-5; D remains ambiguous. The CDR3 sequence is 15 residues long. Germline CDR1 is MNHNS and CDR2 is SASEGT. Trimming left V 3 bases short and J 3 bases short, with 12 bases between.

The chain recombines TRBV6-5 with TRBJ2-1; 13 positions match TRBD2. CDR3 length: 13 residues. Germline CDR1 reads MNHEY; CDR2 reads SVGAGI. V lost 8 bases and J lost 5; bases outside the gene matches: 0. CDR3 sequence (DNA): TGTGCCAGCGGGACTAGCGGGAACAATGAGCAGTTCTTC. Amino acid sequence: CASGTSGNNEQFF.

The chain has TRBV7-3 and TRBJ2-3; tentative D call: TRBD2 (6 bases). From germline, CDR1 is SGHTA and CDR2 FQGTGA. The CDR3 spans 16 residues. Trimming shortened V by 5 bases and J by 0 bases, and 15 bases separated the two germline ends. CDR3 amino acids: CASSLGTLASTDTQYF. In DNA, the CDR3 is TGTGCCAGCAGCCTTGGGACTCTTGCTAGCACAGATACGCAGTATTTT.

Here the CDR3 DNA reads TGTGCCAGCTCACCGGGGGGGTATTTT. Amino acid sequence: CASSPGGYF. The V call is TRBV18, the J call TRBJ2-3, with D possibly matching TRBD2 (6 bases). The CDR3 extends over 9 amino acids. Trimming shortened V by 3 bases and J by 14 bases, and 6 bases separated the two germline ends. Germline assignment: CDR1 KGHSH and CDR2 LQKENI.

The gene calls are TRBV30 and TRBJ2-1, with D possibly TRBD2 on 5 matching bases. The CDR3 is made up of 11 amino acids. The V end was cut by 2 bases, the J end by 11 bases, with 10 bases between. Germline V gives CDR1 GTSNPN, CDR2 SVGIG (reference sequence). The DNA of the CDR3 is TGTGCCTGGAGTAATCGGGAACAGCAGTTCTTC. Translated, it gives CAWSNREQQFF.

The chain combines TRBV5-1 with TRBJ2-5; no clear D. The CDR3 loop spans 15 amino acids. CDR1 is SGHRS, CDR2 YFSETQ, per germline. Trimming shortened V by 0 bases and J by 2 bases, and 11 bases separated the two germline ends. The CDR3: CASSLAPSGQETQYF. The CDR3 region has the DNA TGCGCCAGCAGCTTGGCACCCTCTGGTCAAGAGACCCAGTACTTC.

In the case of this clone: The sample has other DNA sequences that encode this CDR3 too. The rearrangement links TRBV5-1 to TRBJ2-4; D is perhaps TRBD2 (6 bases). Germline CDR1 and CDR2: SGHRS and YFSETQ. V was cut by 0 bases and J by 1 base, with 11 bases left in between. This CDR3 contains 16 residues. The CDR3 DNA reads TGCGCCAGCAGCTTGGCCGGCGGGACGGCCAAAAACATTCAGTACTTC. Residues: CASSLAGGTAKNIQYF.

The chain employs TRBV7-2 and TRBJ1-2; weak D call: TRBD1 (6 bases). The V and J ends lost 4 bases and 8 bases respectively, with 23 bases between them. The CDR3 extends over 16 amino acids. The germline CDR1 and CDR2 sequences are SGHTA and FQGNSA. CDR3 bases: TGTGCCAGCAGCTCTGGGGGCAACCCTCCCAGGGGCGGCTACACCTTC. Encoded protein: CASSSGGNPPRGGYTF. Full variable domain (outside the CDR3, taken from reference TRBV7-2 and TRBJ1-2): GAGVSQSPSNKVTEKGKDVELRCDPISGHTALYWYRQSLGQGLEFLIYFQGNSAPDKSGLPSDRFSAERTGGSVSTLTIQRTQQEDSAVYLCASSSGGNPPRGGYTFGSGTRLTVV.

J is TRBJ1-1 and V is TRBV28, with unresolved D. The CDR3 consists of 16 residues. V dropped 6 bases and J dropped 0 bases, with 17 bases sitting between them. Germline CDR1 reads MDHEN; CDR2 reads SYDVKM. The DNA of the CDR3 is TGTGCCAGCAGCCGGAGAGGCGGGAGCCTGAACACTGAAGCTTTCTTT. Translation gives CASSRRGGSLNTEAFF.

CDR3 sequence: CASSELAPSYNEQFF. The CDR3 DNA is TGTGCCAGCAGCGAACTAGCCCCCTCCTACAATGAGCAGTTCTTC. The chain couples TRBV7-2 to TRBJ2-1, with a weak D call TRBD2 (6 bases). Per the germline V gene, CDR1 is SGHTA and CDR2 is FQGNSA. Trimming shortened V by 5 bases and J by 0 bases, and 11 bases separated the two germline ends. The CDR3 loop spans 15 amino acids.

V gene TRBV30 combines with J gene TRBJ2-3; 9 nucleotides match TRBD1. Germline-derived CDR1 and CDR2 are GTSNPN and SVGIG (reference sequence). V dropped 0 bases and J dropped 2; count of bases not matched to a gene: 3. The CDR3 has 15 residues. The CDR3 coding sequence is TGTGCCTGGAGTGTTTGGACAGGGGACACAGATACGCAGTATTTT. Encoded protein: CAWSVWTGDTDTQYF.

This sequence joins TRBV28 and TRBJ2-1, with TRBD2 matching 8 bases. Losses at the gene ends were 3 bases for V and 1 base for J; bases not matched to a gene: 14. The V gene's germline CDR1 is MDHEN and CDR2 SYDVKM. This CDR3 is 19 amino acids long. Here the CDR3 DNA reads TGTGCCAGCAGTTTCTTTGTCGTTCGGGGGGGAGGGTCCTACAATGAGCAGTTCTTC. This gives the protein CASSFFVVRGGGSYNEQFF.

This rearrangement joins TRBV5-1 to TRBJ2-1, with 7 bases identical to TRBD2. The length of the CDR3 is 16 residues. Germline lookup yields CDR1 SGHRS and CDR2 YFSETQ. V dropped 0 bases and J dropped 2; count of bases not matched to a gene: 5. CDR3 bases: TGCGCCAGCAGCTTGGGTGCCGGGACTACCTACAATGAGCAGTTCTTC. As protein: CASSLGAGTTYNEQFF.

The CDR3 sequence: CASSFPSGTQYF. The CDR3 DNA reads as TGTGCCAGCAGTTTTCCCTCGGGGACCCAGTACTTC. This rearrangement joins TRBV27 to TRBJ2-5; no clear D gene. Germline CDR1 and CDR2: MNHEY and SMNVEV (reference sequence). The V gene lost 3 bases and the J gene lost 7 bases, with 9 bases spanning the gap. The CDR3 consists of 12 residues.

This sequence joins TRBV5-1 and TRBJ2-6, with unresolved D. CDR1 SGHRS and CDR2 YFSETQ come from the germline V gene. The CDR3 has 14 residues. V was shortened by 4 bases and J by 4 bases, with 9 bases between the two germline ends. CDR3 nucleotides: TGCGCCAGCAGCCCGATGGGAGGGGCCAACGTCCTGACTTTC. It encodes CASSPMGGANVLTF.

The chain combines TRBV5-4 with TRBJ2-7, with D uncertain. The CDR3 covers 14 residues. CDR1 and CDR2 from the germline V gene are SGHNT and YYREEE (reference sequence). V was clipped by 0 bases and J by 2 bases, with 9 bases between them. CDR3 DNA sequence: TGTGCCAGCAGCTTGGACATTTCTACCTACGAGCAGTACTTC. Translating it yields CASSLDISTYEQYF.

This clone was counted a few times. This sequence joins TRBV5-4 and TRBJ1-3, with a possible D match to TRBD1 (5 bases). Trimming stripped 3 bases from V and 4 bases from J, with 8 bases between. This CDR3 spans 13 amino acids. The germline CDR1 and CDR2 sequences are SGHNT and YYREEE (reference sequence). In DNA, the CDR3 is TGTGCCAGCAGCTGGGACGAAGGAAACACCATATATTTT. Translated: CASSWDEGNTIYF.

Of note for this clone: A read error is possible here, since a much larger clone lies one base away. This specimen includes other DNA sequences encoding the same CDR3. CDR3 nucleotide sequence: TGTGCCAGCAGCTTTCACGGGGAGGAGTATGGAGCTTTCTTT. Amino acids: CASSFHGEEYGAFF. The rearrangement uses TRBV28 and TRBJ1-1, with D unresolved. The CDR3 has 14 residues. Trimming removed 6 bases at V and 10 bases at J, with 21 bases between. Germline V gene data show CDR1 as MDHEN and CDR2 as SYDVKM. Full variable domain (remainder filled in from reference TRBV28 and TRBJ1-1): DVKVTQSSRYLVKRTGEKVFLECVQDMDHENMFWYRQDPGLGLRLIYFSYDVKMKEKGDIPEGYSVSREKKERFSLILESASTNQTSMYLCASSFHGEEYGAFFGQGTRLTVV.

Here the CDR3 DNA reads TGTGCCAGCACTTCTACCGGGACAGGACACTACGAGCAGTACTTC. It specifies CASTSTGTGHYEQYF. V is TRBV6-6 and J is TRBJ2-7; the match to TRBD1 covers 8 bases. V trimming: 7 bases; J trimming: 3 bases; junction bases outside the gene matches: 11. CDR1 is MNHNY and CDR2 is SVGAGI in the germline V gene (reference sequence). CDR3 length: 15 residues.

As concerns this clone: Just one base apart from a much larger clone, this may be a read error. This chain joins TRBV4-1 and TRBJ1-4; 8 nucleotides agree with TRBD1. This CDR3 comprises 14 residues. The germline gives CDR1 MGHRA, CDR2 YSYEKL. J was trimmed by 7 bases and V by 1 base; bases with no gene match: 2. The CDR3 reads CASSQATGVEKLFF. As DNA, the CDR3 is TGCGCCAGCAGCCAAGCGACAGGGGTTGAAAAACTGTTTTTT.